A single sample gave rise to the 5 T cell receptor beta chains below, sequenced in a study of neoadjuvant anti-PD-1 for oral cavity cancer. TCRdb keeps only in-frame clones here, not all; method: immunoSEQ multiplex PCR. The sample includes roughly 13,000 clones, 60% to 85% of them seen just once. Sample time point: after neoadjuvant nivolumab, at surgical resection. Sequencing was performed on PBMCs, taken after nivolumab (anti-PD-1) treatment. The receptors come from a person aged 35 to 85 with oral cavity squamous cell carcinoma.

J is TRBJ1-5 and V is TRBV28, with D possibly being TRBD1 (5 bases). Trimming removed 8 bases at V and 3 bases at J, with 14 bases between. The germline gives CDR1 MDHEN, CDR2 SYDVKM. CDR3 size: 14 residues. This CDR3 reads CASRGGNHNQPQHF. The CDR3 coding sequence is TGTGCCAGCCGGGGGGGGAACCACAATCAGCCCCAGCATTTT.

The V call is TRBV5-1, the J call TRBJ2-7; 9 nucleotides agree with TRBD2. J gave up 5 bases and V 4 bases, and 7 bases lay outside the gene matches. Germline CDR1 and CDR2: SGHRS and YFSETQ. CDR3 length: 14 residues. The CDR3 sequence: CASSRLIAGDEQYF. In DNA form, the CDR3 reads TGCGCCAGCAGCCGACTGATAGCGGGAGACGAGCAGTACTTC.

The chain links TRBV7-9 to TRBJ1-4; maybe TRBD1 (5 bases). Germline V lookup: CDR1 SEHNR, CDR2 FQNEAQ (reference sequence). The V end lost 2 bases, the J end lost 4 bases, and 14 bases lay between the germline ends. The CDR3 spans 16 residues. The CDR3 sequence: CASSLSRTGLNEKLFF. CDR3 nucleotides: TGTGCCAGCAGCTTATCCCGCACAGGCCTTAATGAAAAACTGTTTTTT.

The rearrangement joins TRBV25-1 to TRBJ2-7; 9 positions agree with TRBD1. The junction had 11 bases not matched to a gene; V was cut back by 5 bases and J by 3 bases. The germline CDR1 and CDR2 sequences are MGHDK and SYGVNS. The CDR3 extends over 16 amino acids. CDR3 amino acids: CASSNYRGRKDYEQYF. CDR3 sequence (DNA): TGTGCCAGCAGTAATTACAGGGGGCGAAAGGACTACGAGCAGTACTTC.

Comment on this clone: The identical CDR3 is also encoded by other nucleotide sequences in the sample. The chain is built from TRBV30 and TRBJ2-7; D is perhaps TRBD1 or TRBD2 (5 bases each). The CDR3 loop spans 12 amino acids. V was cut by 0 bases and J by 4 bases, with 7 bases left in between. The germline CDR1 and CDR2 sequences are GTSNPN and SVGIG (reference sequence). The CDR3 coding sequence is TGTGCCTGGAGTGTTGGGGGATACGAGCAGTACTTC. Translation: CAWSVGGYEQYF.